Following are 2 T cell receptor beta chains from one sample sequenced in a study of CD8 T cells in ankylosing spondylitis. TCRdb recomputed calls from the 5' RACE reads with MiXCR, one row per CDR3 protein. The data show approximately 240,000 distinct CDR3 sequences, 20% to 30% seen once. Specimen: blood, either unsorted or a sorted T cell fraction (not recorded which). The source is a male donor with ankylosing spondylitis or in good health (not recorded which).

Worth noting for this clonotype: It may be a read error: a sequence one base away is much more abundant. This chain connects TRBV12-3 or TRBV12-4 to TRBJ1-2, with a possible D match to TRBD1 (5 bases). V shed 7 bases and J shed 8 bases, with 20 bases lying between them. The length of the CDR3 is 14 residues. The CDR3 loop is CASTPGLVEGGYTF. Here the CDR3 DNA reads TGTGCCAGCACCCCAGGGTTGGTAGAGGGAGGCTACACCTTC.

This clonotype was seen ten or more times. V gene TRBV12-3 or TRBV12-4 combines with J gene TRBJ1-2; TRBD1 might be the D (5 bases). The CDR3 runs to 13 residues. V was shortened by 5 bases and J by 4 bases, with 11 bases between the two germline ends. This CDR3 is CASSAGQGYGYTF. Here the CDR3 DNA reads TGTGCCAGCAGTGCGGGCCAGGGCTATGGCTACACCTTC.